One and the same sample provided the 20 T cell receptor beta chains below, sequenced in a study of vaccination and CD4 T cells after COVID-19. Treatment reported: approximately 11-day PBMC culture with coronavirus spike peptide pools or control peptides (ViraFEST assay). CD4+ T cells of the unexposed donor were collected before the COVID-19 pandemic (2011-2018). Antigens for these TCRs are unknown. Sequencing of DNA taken from cultured CD4+ T cells relied on the Oncomine TCR Beta short-read assay. From cultured CD4+ T cells, genomic DNA was extracted. Each CDR3 protein gets one entry after TCRdb re-called the PCR reads with MiXCR. The sample consists of roughly 10,000 distinct CDR3 sequences, almost 40% of them appearing once. Sequenced sample: CD4+ T cells from blood, cultured in vitro. The source of these receptors is a human donor in good health.

A few counts support this clonotype. V usage is TRBV20-1 and J usage is TRBJ1-1; D is ambiguous. The germline V gene has CDR1 DFQATT and CDR2 SNEGSKA (reference sequence). With 2 bases removed from V and 1 base from J, the gap between germline ends came to 11 bases. The CDR3 runs to 14 residues. The CDR3 protein is CSARRTGSNTEAFF. The CDR3 nucleotides are TGCAGTGCTAGAAGGACGGGGTCGAACACTGAAGCTTTCTTT.

This clonotype has just a few counts. The chain combines TRBV28 with TRBJ2-4; no firm D call. The CDR3 contains 14 residues. Germline values: CDR1 MDHEN, CDR2 SYDVKM. The germline V and J ends were trimmed by 5 bases and 8 bases, with 16 bases remaining between them. CDR3 in amino acids: CASSRLDGWDIQYF. The CDR3 DNA follows: TGTGCCAGCAGTCGATTGGACGGGTGGGACATTCAGTACTTC.

This chain uses TRBV20-1 with TRBJ2-1; D is ambiguous. The CDR3 extends over 13 amino acids. The V gene lost 0 bases and the J gene lost 8 bases, with 11 bases spanning the gap. Germline-derived CDR1 and CDR2 are DFQATT and SNEGSKA (reference sequence). CDR3 sequence reads: CSARDLRSDEQFF. In nucleotides, the CDR3 is TGCAGTGCTAGAGATCTGAGGAGTGATGAGCAGTTCTTC.

This clonotype was seen just once. V and J are TRBV6-1 and TRBJ1-2; D possibly corresponds to TRBD1 (5 bases). The CDR3 is made up of 15 amino acids. Germline CDR1 MNHNS, CDR2 SASEGT. V was cut by 7 bases and J by 2 bases, with 17 bases left in between. The CDR3 spells CASTPGYSANYGYTF. Written as DNA, the CDR3 is TGTGCCAGCACCCCAGGGTACAGCGCCAACTATGGCTACACCTTC.

This chain uses TRBV27 with TRBJ2-7, with 8 bases fitting TRBD2. The germline V gene encodes CDR1 MNHEY and CDR2 SMNVEV (reference sequence). V lost 5 bases to trimming and J lost 6 bases; unmatched junction nucleotides: 9. This CDR3 is built from 14 residues. CDR3 residues: CASSAALLAVEQYF. DNA for the CDR3: TGTGCCAGCAGTGCCGCCCTACTAGCGGTCGAGCAGTACTTC.

This clonotype came up a few times. V gene TRBV20-1 combines with J gene TRBJ2-2; D unclear. The V end lost 6 bases, the J end lost 13 bases, and 15 bases lay between the germline ends. Per the germline V gene, CDR1 is DFQATT and CDR2 is SNEGSKA (reference sequence). This CDR3 is built from 11 residues. The CDR3 sequence: CSAALVGRLFF. Written as DNA, the CDR3 is TGCAGTGCCGCCTTGGTAGGGCGGCTGTTTTTT.

This chain uses TRBV19 with TRBJ2-5, with D hard to call. Germline V gene data show CDR1 as LNHDA and CDR2 as SQIVND (reference sequence). The CDR3 length is 14 residues. V lost 1 base to trimming and J lost 5 bases, with 11 bases between them. The CDR3 DNA follows: TGTGCCAGTAGTATAGGGGGATGGCGGGAGACCCAGTACTTC. It encodes CASSIGGWRETQYF.

This clonotype has a handful of counts. The V gene is TRBV19, the J gene TRBJ2-5; 14 bases match TRBD2. In germline, CDR1 is LNHDA, CDR2 SQIVND (reference sequence). The trim removed 1 base at V and 5 bases at J, leaving 0 bases unmatched. This CDR3 is 15 amino acids long. The CDR3 is CASSIGTSGRETQYF. The CDR3 DNA reads TGTGCCAGTAGTATAGGGACTAGCGGGAGGGAGACCCAGTACTTC.

This clonotype is medium-sized within its sample. The V call is TRBV6-1, the J call TRBJ1-6, with D unclear. CDR3 length: 11 residues. Trimming shortened V by 6 bases and J by 7 bases, and 4 bases separated the two germline ends. Germline V gene data show CDR1 as MNHNS and CDR2 as SASEGT. The CDR3 coding sequence is TGTGCCAGCAGGGAAAATTCACCCCTCCACTTT. This translates into CASRENSPLHF.

Relative to its sample, this clonotype is medium-sized (0.01 to 0.1%). The CDR3 spells CSARDSLSYGYTF. The CDR3 DNA reads as TGCAGTGCTAGAGATTCCCTTTCCTATGGCTACACCTTC. The chain has TRBV20-1 and TRBJ1-2; D is undetermined. The CDR3 runs 13 residues. The V gene lost 0 bases and the J gene lost 4 bases, with 9 bases spanning the gap. In germline, CDR1 is DFQATT, CDR2 SNEGSKA (reference sequence).

V usage is TRBV28 and J usage is TRBJ2-5, with a possible D match to TRBD1 (6 bases). Germline V gene lookup returns CDR1 MDHEN and CDR2 SYDVKM. Trimming stripped 4 bases from V and 3 bases from J, with 27 bases between. CDR3 length equals 19 residues. The CDR3 DNA is TGTGCCAGCAGTTCGATGCATAGGTGGTTGGCCTACAGGGAAGAGACCCAGTACTTC. Translating it yields CASSSMHRWLAYREETQYF.

The chain couples TRBV15 to TRBJ2-1; TRBD2 matches at 12 bases. The CDR3 is 16 amino acids. The V and J ends lost 3 bases and 4 bases, in that order; junction bases with no gene match: 4. Per germline, CDR1 LNHNV and CDR2 YYDKDF (reference sequence). CDR3 in amino acids: CATSRLGLAGYNEQFF. The DNA of the CDR3 is TGTGCCACCAGCAGGCTAGGACTAGCGGGATACAATGAGCAGTTCTTC. Drawing the rest from reference TRBV15 and TRBJ2-1, the complete variable domain is DAMVIQNPRYQVTQFGKPVTLSCSQTLNHNVMYWYQQKSSQAPKLLFHYYDKDFNNEADTPDNFQSRRPNTSFCFLDIRSPGLGDTAMYLCATSRLGLAGYNEQFFGPGTRLTVL.

This chain uses TRBV18 with TRBJ2-7; TRBD2 agrees at 7 bases. The CDR3 totals 18 residues. Germline CDR1 reads KGHSH; CDR2 reads LQKENI. Trimming at V came to 2 bases and at J to 2 bases, leaving 15 bases not matched to a gene. CDR3 in amino acids: CASSPSPGAGGGAYEQYF. The CDR3 coding sequence is TGTGCCAGCTCACCAAGCCCCGGGGCGGGCGGGGGAGCCTACGAGCAGTACTTC.

This clonotype was observed a few times. The gene calls are TRBV7-9 and TRBJ2-2; D is unresolved. V lost 6 bases, J lost 4 bases, and 12 bases lay in between. The CDR3 has 14 amino acids. In germline, CDR1 is SEHNR, CDR2 FQNEAQ (reference sequence). CDR3 DNA: TGTGCCAGCAGTCCCGGGCGGCCCACCGGGGAGCTGTTTTTT. The encoded protein is CASSPGRPTGELFF.

The rearrangement links TRBV24-1 to TRBJ2-1; TRBD2 agrees at 7 bases. The germline V gene has CDR1 KGHDR and CDR2 SFDVKD. The CDR3 runs to 17 residues. The ends lost 0 bases at V and 7 bases at J; junction bases unmatched: 11. The CDR3 sequence is CATSDLRAGDGWNEQFF. In nucleotides, the CDR3 is TGTGCCACCAGTGATTTGCGGGCGGGAGATGGTTGGAATGAGCAGTTCTTC.

This clonotype was picked up a small number of times. This chain uses TRBV11-1 with TRBJ2-7; possibly TRBD1 for D (7 bases). The CDR3 extends over 16 amino acids. Germline V CDR1 and CDR2: SGHAT, FQDESV (reference sequence). The ends were cut back, 1 base at V and 2 bases at J, with 15 bases in the middle. CDR3 DNA sequence: TGTGCCAGCAGCTTAGGCCCAGGGGGGAGTGCCTACGAGCAGTACTTC. It codes for CASSLGPGGSAYEQYF.

This chain links TRBV20-1 with TRBJ2-3; D remains ambiguous. This CDR3 contains 11 residues. V dropped 7 bases and J dropped 4 bases, with 9 bases sitting between them. Germline V gene sequence: CDR1 DFQATT, CDR2 SNEGSKA (reference sequence). The CDR3 DNA is TGCAGTGTAAGGGCGGCAGATACGCAGTATTTT. This sequence encodes CSVRAADTQYF.

This clonotype was recorded a few times. This chain links TRBV7-2 with TRBJ1-2, with D unclear. The germline V and J ends were trimmed by 10 bases and 8 bases, with 8 bases remaining between them. Germline CDR1 and CDR2: SGHTA and FQGNSA. The CDR3 loop spans 9 amino acids. The CDR3 DNA reads TGTGCCAATCCCTTCGGCTACACCTTC. Translated: CANPFGYTF.

This clonotype was counted between two and nine times. The CDR3, as DNA: TGTGCCAGCAGCTTGCAGACAGGGGGCTATGGCTACACCTTC. This gives the protein CASSLQTGGYGYTF. This sequence joins TRBV7-9 and TRBJ1-2; 9 bases are a match to TRBD1. The germline V gene encodes CDR1 SEHNR and CDR2 FQNEAQ (reference sequence). The CDR3 extends over 14 amino acids. V lost 3 bases, J lost 4 bases, and 3 bases stayed unmatched.

This chain links TRBV4-1 with TRBJ1-5; D unclear. Germline V gene data show CDR1 as MGHRA and CDR2 as YSYEKL. Between the trimmed V and J ends, which lost 2 bases and 6 bases, there was a span of 17 bases. CDR3 size: 16 residues. This chain's CDR3 is CASSQQPPLDGQPQHF. The DNA of the CDR3 is TGCGCCAGCAGCCAACAACCTCCACTCGATGGTCAGCCCCAGCATTTT.